These T cell receptor beta chains were read from a single sample in a study of blood T cell repertoires in COVID-19. TCRdb's copy holds only in-frame clones and misses some; the assay was immunoSEQ multiplex PCR. Of 300,000 to 350,000 clones detected, about 91% appear once; the ten largest clones hold 8% to 9.5%. Specimen: PBMCs or T cells enriched from blood (not recorded which). These receptors all stem from a woman aged 18-29 years who had recovered from COVID-19. CDR3s include the opening cysteine and the closing phenylalanine or tryptophan. The D gene is left open where the match is weak. Some rows have no size entry. The others give once, few or many, or a class for an expanded clone.

TRBV28	TRBJ2-2	-	-	TGTGCCAGCAGCGATGGACGGGCGGGGACCGGGGAGCTGTTTTTT	CASSDGRAGTGELFF
TRBV12-3/TRBV12-4	TRBJ1-2	-	-	TGTGCCAGCAGTCCCACAGGGTTCGACGGCTACACCTTC	CASSPTGFDGYTF
TRBV28	TRBJ1-2	-	-	TGTGCCAGCAGTTTACTGGGGCGGATTAACTATGGCTACACCTTC	CASSLLGRINYGYTF
TRBV29-1	TRBJ2-5	-	-	TGCAGCGTTACGACAGGCGTAGAGACCCAGTACTTC	CSVTTGVETQYF
TRBV7-8	TRBJ1-2	-	-	TGTGCCAGCAGTTCCTACGGGGGAGGCTATGGCTACACCTTC	CASSSYGGGYGYTF
TRBV20-1	TRBJ1-6	-	-	TGCAGTGCTAGTCCTCAACAGGGTTTTAATTCACCCCTCCACTTT	CSASPQQGFNSPLHF
TRBV28	TRBJ2-7	-	-	TGTGCCAGCAGTTTATGGCAGGGAAGCGAGCAGTACTTC	CASSLWQGSEQYF
TRBV6-4	TRBJ2-1	-	TRBD2	TGTGCCAGCAGTGCAGAACTCGGGGGGTACAATGAGCAGTTCTTC	CASSAELGGYNEQFF
TRBV19	TRBJ1-6	once	-	TGTGCCAGTAGTCCATATCACAGGGTGAGCTCCTATAATTCACCCCTCCACTTT	CASSPYHRVSSYNSPLHF
TRBV9	TRBJ2-2	-	TRBD2	TGTGCCAGCAGCGGGACTAGCGGGGGGGTCTTCAACACCGGGGAGCTGTTTTTT	CASSGTSGGVFNTGELFF
TRBV2	TRBJ2-2	once	-	TGTGCCAGCAGTGATAAAGGCAGGGCGAACACCGGGGAGCTGTTTTTT	CASSDKGRANTGELFF
TRBV30	TRBJ1-2	-	TRBD1	TGTGCCTGGAGGGACTCGGGACAGTCTAACTATGGCTACACCTTC	CAWRDSGQSNYGYTF
TRBV7-2	TRBJ1-5	once	TRBD1	TGTGCCAGCAGCTTAACATCTACTGGACAGGGCGGCGTGGCCCAGCATTTT	CASSLTSTGQGGVAQHF
TRBV5-1	TRBJ2-5	-	-	TGCGCCAGCAGCTTGCAGGGCGACAGCTTAGAGACCCAGTACTTC	CASSLQGDSLETQYF
TRBV14	TRBJ1-4	-	TRBD1	TGTGCCAGCAGCCAAACTCCAGGGGGCGCGGCTAATGAAAAACTGTTTTTT	CASSQTPGGAANEKLFF
TRBV24-1	TRBJ1-2	-	-	TGTGCCACCAGTTGGGAGGGCTCCGATGGCTACACCTTC	CATSWEGSDGYTF
TRBV7-8	TRBJ1-1	-	TRBD1	TGTGCCAGCAGCTCCCGGACAGGAGAAACTGAAGCTTTCTTT	CASSSRTGETEAFF
TRBV7-9	TRBJ1-2	-	TRBD1	TGTGCCAGCAGCTTTGGACAGGGGGCCGGCGGCTACACCTTC	CASSFGQGAGGYTF
TRBV7-3	TRBJ1-1	-	-	TGTGCCAGCAGCCCCGGAGCTATCATGAACACTGAAGCTTTCTTT	CASSPGAIMNTEAFF
TRBV24-1	TRBJ2-1	-	-	TGTGCCACCAGTTCGAACAGAATCTCCTACAATGAGCAGTTCTTC	CATSSNRISYNEQFF
TRBV6-5	TRBJ1-5	-	TRBD1	TGTGCCAGCAGTTACTACGGGACAGCTTCTAATCAGCCCCAGCATTTT	CASSYYGTASNQPQHF
TRBV25-1	TRBJ1-2	-	TRBD1	TGTGCCAGCAGTGAACCGGGACAGGGACAAGATGGCTACACCTTC	CASSEPGQGQDGYTF
TRBV15	TRBJ1-6	-	TRBD1	TGTGCCACCAGCAGGGCACCGGGACAGGGTAATTCACCCCTCCACTTT	CATSRAPGQGNSPLHF
TRBV29-1	TRBJ1-1	-	-	TGCAGCGCGCAGGGGCCTATTACCGAAGCTTTCTTT	CSAQGPITEAFF
TRBV7-9	TRBJ2-1	once	-	TGTGCCAGCAGCTTATATCAGGGGATATACAATGAGCAGTTCTTC	CASSLYQGIYNEQFF
TRBV2	TRBJ2-7	few	-	TGTGCCAGCAGTGAAGTAGGGTTTGGGCAGGGGAGGGTAGACTACGAGCAGTACTTC	CASSEVGFGQGRVDYEQYF
TRBV18	TRBJ1-2	-	TRBD1	TGTGCCAGCTCACCACCGGGACAGCGTGTAGGCTATGGCTACACCTTC	CASSPPGQRVGYGYTF
TRBV7-2	TRBJ2-2	-	TRBD2	TGTGCCAGCAGCTTAGGAACTAGCGCGCAATTATCCGGGGAGCTGTTTTTT	CASSLGTSAQLSGELFF
TRBV5-6	TRBJ2-7	-	TRBD2	TGTGCCAGCAGCTCTGATCCGAGGACTAGCGGCACCTACGAGCAGTACTTC	CASSSDPRTSGTYEQYF
TRBV15	TRBJ2-7	-	TRBD1	TGTGCCACCAGCCAGGGAAAGGGGGCTTGGGTGGAGGACGAGCAGTACTTC	CATSQGKGAWVEDEQYF
TRBV3-1/TRBV3-2	TRBJ2-5	once	-	TGTGCCAGCAGCCAAGGACTCCAAGAGACCCAGTACTTC	CASSQGLQETQYF
TRBV28	TRBJ2-7	-	TRBD2	TGTGCCAGCAGTTGGACAAAACCGGGACTAGTTAGGCACGAGCAGTACTTC	CASSWTKPGLVRHEQYF
TRBV6-1	TRBJ1-4	-	-	TGTGCCAGCAGTGAAGCCGGGACTTATAATGAAAAACTGTTTTTT	CASSEAGTYNEKLFF
TRBV9	TRBJ2-5	-	-	TGTGCCAGCAGCGTAGCGCCCGCTGAGCAAGAGACCCAGTACTTC	CASSVAPAEQETQYF
TRBV19	TRBJ1-1	once	-	TGTGCCAGTAGTATGGGCCTGGGGGGACACACTGAAGCTTTCTTT	CASSMGLGGHTEAFF
TRBV7-9	TRBJ1-3	-	-	TGTGCCAGCAGCTTAAGGGGACAAACGGGAAACACCATATATTTT	CASSLRGQTGNTIYF
TRBV7-2	TRBJ1-1	-	-	TGTGCCAGCAGCTTAGGGCTTGGGGGCACTAAGAACACTGAAGCTTTCTTT	CASSLGLGGTKNTEAFF
TRBV7-9	TRBJ1-2	once	-	TGTGCCAGCAGTCGTACGGGACAAGTCTATGGCTACACCTTC	CASSRTGQVYGYTF
TRBV10-3	TRBJ1-3	once	TRBD1	TGTGCCATCGGAGACAGGGAACCCTCTGGAAACACCATATATTTT	CAIGDREPSGNTIYF
TRBV28	TRBJ2-1	-	TRBD2	TGTGCCAGCAGTTTCGCGGGGGGAGTTCCATCCGGTGAGCAGTTCTTC	CASSFAGGVPSGEQFF
TRBV6-5	TRBJ1-2	-	-	TGTGCCAGCAGTTACTCCTTACTCCAAGGGGATGGCTACACCTTC	CASSYSLLQGDGYTF
TRBV7-9	TRBJ1-1	-	TRBD1	TGTGCCAGCAGCGCTGACAGGGCGGGAGCTTTCTTT	CASSADRAGAFF
TRBV28	TRBJ2-7	-	TRBD1	TGTGCCAGCAGTTTATTGACAGGGAGCTCCTACGAGCAGTACTTC	CASSLLTGSSYEQYF
TRBV28	TRBJ2-7	-	-	TGTGCCAGCAGTTCCCGGGACAAATCCTACGAGCAGTACTTC	CASSSRDKSYEQYF
TRBV9	TRBJ1-5	once	-	TGTGCCAGCAGCCCGAGGGGGGGGAATCAGCCCCAGCATTTT	CASSPRGGNQPQHF
TRBV7-8	TRBJ2-5	-	-	TGTGCCAGCAGCTTAGGGGGAAGAGGGGAGACCCAGTACTTC	CASSLGGRGETQYF
TRBV27	TRBJ2-1	once	TRBD2	TGTGCCAGCACCCCGGGACTAGCGGACCCCTTTTCCTCCTACAATGAGCAGTTCTTC	CASTPGLADPFSSYNEQFF